The rows below give T cell receptor beta chains drawn from one sample of a study of cytotoxic CD8 clonotypes in ibrutinib-treated CLL. Assay: immunoSEQ multiplex PCR; the TCRdb copy retains only in-frame clones and omits some. Seen here are over 110,000 clones, around 90% observed once, and the top ten hold 10% to 11%. The source material was PBMCs, sampled after 12 months of ibrutinib treatment. Receptor source: a human donor with chronic lymphocytic leukemia. Each CDR3 is given with its conserved first and last residue. A D gene is named only where the DNA matches it firmly. Size is omitted from some rows. Given values are once, few, many or a class for expanded clones.

CDR3 DNA: TGCGCCAGCCGCCGACCCACAGACAGGGGGCCTTACTACGAGCAGTACTTC
CDR3 protein: CASRRPTDRGPYYEQYF
V gene: TRBV5-1
J gene: TRBJ2-7
D gene: TRBD1
clone size: once

CDR3 DNA: TGTGCCAGCTCGCCGACACAGGGGGCCTACGAGCAGTACTTC
CDR3 protein: CASSPTQGAYEQYF
V gene: TRBV18
J gene: TRBJ2-7
D gene: TRBD1
clone size: NA

CDR3 DNA: TGTGCCAGCAGCCCCCGGCGGGCCACTGAAGCTTTCTTT
CDR3 protein: CASSPRRATEAFF
V gene: TRBV6-6
J gene: TRBJ1-1
D gene: NA
clone size: NA

CDR3 DNA: TGTGCCAGCAGCCAAGGGGGACTAGCGGGAGAGACCCAGTACTTC
CDR3 protein: CASSQGGLAGETQYF
V gene: TRBV14
J gene: TRBJ2-5
D gene: TRBD2
clone size: NA

CDR3 DNA: TGTGCCAGCAGCTTGGGCCAGGGGATCGCCTATGGCTACACCTTC
CDR3 protein: CASSLGQGIAYGYTF
V gene: TRBV5-8
J gene: TRBJ1-2
D gene: NA
clone size: NA

CDR3 DNA: TGTGCCAGCAGTCCCGGGACAGGGTTAAATTCACCCCTCCACTTT
CDR3 protein: CASSPGTGLNSPLHF
V gene: TRBV27
J gene: TRBJ1-6
D gene: TRBD1
clone size: NA

CDR3 DNA: TGTGCCAGCAGGTCAGAGAACACTGAAGCTTTCTTT
CDR3 protein: CASRSENTEAFF
V gene: TRBV28
J gene: TRBJ1-1
D gene: NA
clone size: NA

CDR3 DNA: TGTGCCAGTAGTAAAAGACAGACTGCTGAGCAGTTCTTC
CDR3 protein: CASSKRQTAEQFF
V gene: TRBV19
J gene: TRBJ2-1
D gene: NA
clone size: NA

CDR3 DNA: TGTGCCAGCACTTGGGGGACAGGGCGTTACGAGCAGTACTTC
CDR3 protein: CASTWGTGRYEQYF
V gene: TRBV28
J gene: TRBJ2-7
D gene: TRBD1
clone size: NA

CDR3 DNA: TGTGCTAGTGGTTTGGTATTTTTTGGTGGCAATCAGCCCCAGCATTTT
CDR3 protein: CASGLVFFGGNQPQHF
V gene: TRBV12-5
J gene: TRBJ1-5
D gene: NA
clone size: NA

CDR3 DNA: TGTGCCAGCAGTTTCGGGACAGGGGTTGGGGAGCAGTACTTC
CDR3 protein: CASSFGTGVGEQYF
V gene: TRBV27
J gene: TRBJ2-7
D gene: TRBD1
clone size: NA

CDR3 DNA: TGTGCCAGCAGTCCTAATAGAAATCAGCCCCAGCATTTT
CDR3 protein: CASSPNRNQPQHF
V gene: TRBV7-8
J gene: TRBJ1-5
D gene: NA
clone size: once

CDR3 DNA: TGCGCCAGCAGCGTAAGCGGGAGGGCTGTCGGAGATACGCAGTATTTT
CDR3 protein: CASSVSGRAVGDTQYF
V gene: TRBV5-1
J gene: TRBJ2-3
D gene: TRBD2
clone size: NA

CDR3 DNA: TGCAGCGGTAAAACCGGGACAGATCAGTTCTTC
CDR3 protein: CSGKTGTDQFF
V gene: TRBV29-1
J gene: TRBJ2-1
D gene: TRBD1
clone size: NA

CDR3 DNA: TGTGCCAGCAGCGTAGATGAAGGAGAGACCCAGTACTTC
CDR3 protein: CASSVDEGETQYF
V gene: TRBV9
J gene: TRBJ2-5
D gene: NA
clone size: NA

CDR3 DNA: TGTGCCAGCAGCTTAGAAGCCGGACTGAACACTGAAGCTTTCTTT
CDR3 protein: CASSLEAGLNTEAFF
V gene: TRBV7-8
J gene: TRBJ1-1
D gene: NA
clone size: NA

CDR3 DNA: TGTGCCAGCAGCCCCCGGGACGGAAGGGACTACGAGCAGTACTTC
CDR3 protein: CASSPRDGRDYEQYF
V gene: TRBV5-4
J gene: TRBJ2-7
D gene: NA
clone size: NA

CDR3 DNA: TGTGCCAGCAGTTACCAACCCACCGGGGAGCTGTTTTTT
CDR3 protein: CASSYQPTGELFF
V gene: TRBV6-5
J gene: TRBJ2-2
D gene: NA
clone size: NA

CDR3 DNA: TGTGCCAGTAGTTCCCAGGGAATATCCTACAATGAGCAGTTCTTC
CDR3 protein: CASSSQGISYNEQFF
V gene: TRBV19
J gene: TRBJ2-1
D gene: NA
clone size: NA

CDR3 DNA: TGTGCCAGCAGCGACTGGACGGGGCAGTACTTC
CDR3 protein: CASSDWTGQYF
V gene: TRBV28
J gene: TRBJ2-7
D gene: NA
clone size: NA

CDR3 DNA: TGTGCCACAAACAACGGGAGGGTTATTACCGGGGAGCTGTTTTTT
CDR3 protein: CATNNGRVITGELFF
V gene: TRBV19
J gene: TRBJ2-2
D gene: TRBD2
clone size: NA

CDR3 DNA: TGTGCCAGCAGCGTGGGACAGCCTCGCGACGAGCAGTACTTC
CDR3 protein: CASSVGQPRDEQYF
V gene: TRBV9
J gene: TRBJ2-7
D gene: TRBD1
clone size: NA

CDR3 DNA: TGTGCCAGCGGGCTAGCGGGAGGGCCCACAGATACGCAGTATTTT
CDR3 protein: CASGLAGGPTDTQYF
V gene: TRBV7-2
J gene: TRBJ2-3
D gene: TRBD2
clone size: few

CDR3 DNA: TGTGCCAGCACCCCGGACTACCTCTCCTACGAGCAGTACTTC
CDR3 protein: CASTPDYLSYEQYF
V gene: TRBV6-1
J gene: TRBJ2-7
D gene: NA
clone size: NA

CDR3 DNA: TGCGCCAGCAGCCCTTATCTCGGACACTTAGCCAAAAACATTCAGTACTTC
CDR3 protein: CASSPYLGHLAKNIQYF
V gene: TRBV4-3
J gene: TRBJ2-4
D gene: NA
clone size: NA

CDR3 DNA: TGTGCCAGCAGCCTTGGACTAGCGGGCGGGACAGATACGCAGTATTTT
CDR3 protein: CASSLGLAGGTDTQYF
V gene: TRBV11-2
J gene: TRBJ2-3
D gene: TRBD2
clone size: NA

CDR3 DNA: TGTGCCAGCAGCCTTGGTATGAACACTGAAGCTTTCTTT
CDR3 protein: CASSLGMNTEAFF
V gene: TRBV27
J gene: TRBJ1-1
D gene: NA
clone size: NA

CDR3 DNA: TGTGCCAGCAGCTTGGACTACTCTGGGTCCGAGCAGTACTTC
CDR3 protein: CASSLDYSGSEQYF
V gene: TRBV7-3
J gene: TRBJ2-7
D gene: NA
clone size: NA

CDR3 DNA: TGTGCCATCAGTGAGTCATGGTATGGAAATCAGCCCCAGCATTTT
CDR3 protein: CAISESWYGNQPQHF
V gene: TRBV10-3
J gene: TRBJ1-5
D gene: NA
clone size: NA

CDR3 DNA: TGTGCCAGCAGTCCCTTCGACAGCAAGAACACTGAAGCTTTCTTT
CDR3 protein: CASSPFDSKNTEAFF
V gene: TRBV25-1
J gene: TRBJ1-1
D gene: NA
clone size: NA

CDR3 DNA: TGTGCCAGCAGTTTAAGTCAGGGTGGACAGCCCCAGCATTTT
CDR3 protein: CASSLSQGGQPQHF
V gene: TRBV28
J gene: TRBJ1-5
D gene: NA
clone size: few

CDR3 DNA: TGTACATGTGGCGGCGCCGCCTTTCTGCCCCAGCATTTT
CDR3 protein: CTCGGAAFLPQHF
V gene: TRBV27
J gene: TRBJ1-5
D gene: NA
clone size: NA

CDR3 DNA: TGTGCCAGCAGCTCCAGACAGGGCGGAAGTGGGGCCAACGTCCTGACTTTC
CDR3 protein: CASSSRQGGSGANVLTF
V gene: TRBV7-6
J gene: TRBJ2-6
D gene: TRBD1
clone size: once

CDR3 DNA: TGTGCCAGCAGTGAGCTGGGACAGGTGGATGGATATGGCTACACCTTC
CDR3 protein: CASSELGQVDGYGYTF
V gene: TRBV2
J gene: TRBJ1-2
D gene: TRBD1
clone size: NA

CDR3 DNA: TGTGCCAGCAAAACAGGGGAGGCCGCGGGCACAGATACGCAGTATTTT
CDR3 protein: CASKTGEAAGTDTQYF
V gene: TRBV2
J gene: TRBJ2-3
D gene: NA
clone size: NA

CDR3 DNA: TGTGCCACCAGCATGGGGACAGTATACTCCTACGAGCAGTACTTC
CDR3 protein: CATSMGTVYSYEQYF
V gene: TRBV15
J gene: TRBJ2-7
D gene: TRBD1
clone size: NA

CDR3 DNA: TGTGCCAGCTATCCACAGGGGTTGATTACAGATACGCAGTATTTT
CDR3 protein: CASYPQGLITDTQYF
V gene: TRBV28
J gene: TRBJ2-3
D gene: TRBD1
clone size: NA

CDR3 DNA: TGCGCCAGCAGCTTCCTCCGGGCCAGCAACAATGAGCAGTTCTTC
CDR3 protein: CASSFLRASNNEQFF
V gene: TRBV5-1
J gene: TRBJ2-1
D gene: NA
clone size: NA

CDR3 DNA: TGTGCCAGCTCACCAGCCTCCTACGAGCAGTACTTC
CDR3 protein: CASSPASYEQYF
V gene: TRBV18
J gene: TRBJ2-7
D gene: NA
clone size: NA

CDR3 DNA: TGTGCCAGCAGTGAGGGCGGGAGTCCCTACGAGCAGTACTTC
CDR3 protein: CASSEGGSPYEQYF
V gene: TRBV6-6
J gene: TRBJ2-7
D gene: TRBD2
clone size: NA

CDR3 DNA: TGCGCCAGCAGCTCCCGAGGGGGGGCTAGGGACAGCCAGGGGAATTCACCCCTCCACTTT
CDR3 protein: CASSSRGGARDSQGNSPLHF
V gene: TRBV5-1
J gene: TRBJ1-6
D gene: TRBD1
clone size: NA

CDR3 DNA: TGTGCCAGCAGTTCGGGGGGGCCCGGCAATCAGCCCCAGCATTTT
CDR3 protein: CASSSGGPGNQPQHF
V gene: TRBV27
J gene: TRBJ1-5
D gene: NA
clone size: NA

CDR3 DNA: TGTGCCAGCAGCTTAAATGTAGGGACTAGCAGCTACAATGAGCAGTTCTTC
CDR3 protein: CASSLNVGTSSYNEQFF
V gene: TRBV11-3
J gene: TRBJ2-1
D gene: TRBD2
clone size: once

CDR3 DNA: TGTGCCAGCAGTTTCCCCACTTCCTACGAGCAGTACTTC
CDR3 protein: CASSFPTSYEQYF
V gene: TRBV28
J gene: TRBJ2-7
D gene: NA
clone size: NA

CDR3 DNA: TGTGCCAGCAGTTTAGGCGGCCGGAGCACAGATACGCAGTATTTT
CDR3 protein: CASSLGGRSTDTQYF
V gene: TRBV27
J gene: TRBJ2-3
D gene: NA
clone size: NA

CDR3 DNA: TGTGCCAGCAGTCAGACGGGCGGCTCCTACGAGCAGTACTTC
CDR3 protein: CASSQTGGSYEQYF
V gene: TRBV27
J gene: TRBJ2-7
D gene: NA
clone size: NA

CDR3 DNA: TGTGCCAGCAGCCTTTCTAGCGGGAGGGCCTCTGGGGCCAACGTCCTGACTTTC
CDR3 protein: CASSLSSGRASGANVLTF
V gene: TRBV7-3
J gene: TRBJ2-6
D gene: TRBD2
clone size: once

CDR3 DNA: TGTGCCAGCAGCGTAGAGGGTGGTAATGAAAAACTGTTTTTT
CDR3 protein: CASSVEGGNEKLFF
V gene: TRBV9
J gene: TRBJ1-4
D gene: NA
clone size: NA